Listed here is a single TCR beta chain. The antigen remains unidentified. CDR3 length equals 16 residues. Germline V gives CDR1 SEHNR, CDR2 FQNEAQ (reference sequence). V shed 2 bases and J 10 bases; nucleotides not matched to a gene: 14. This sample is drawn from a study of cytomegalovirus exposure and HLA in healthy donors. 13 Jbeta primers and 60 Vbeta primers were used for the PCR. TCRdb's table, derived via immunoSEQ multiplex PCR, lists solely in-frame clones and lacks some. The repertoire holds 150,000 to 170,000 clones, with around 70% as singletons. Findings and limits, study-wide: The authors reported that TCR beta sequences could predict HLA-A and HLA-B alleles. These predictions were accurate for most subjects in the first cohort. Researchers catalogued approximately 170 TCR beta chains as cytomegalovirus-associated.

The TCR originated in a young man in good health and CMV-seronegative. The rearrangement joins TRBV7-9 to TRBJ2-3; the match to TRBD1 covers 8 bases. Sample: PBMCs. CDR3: CASSLTDRVLFAPQYF. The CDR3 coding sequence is TGTGCCAGCAGCTTAACGGACAGGGTCTTGTTCGCCCCGCAGTATTTT.